This TCR beta chain was profiled in a study of OX40 agonist ivuxolimab in advanced cancers. Across the study: Every 2 weeks, ivuxolimab was infused into the patients intravenously at between 0.01 and 10 mg/kg.

Broader study findings: Low normalized T-cell clonal expansion was additionally recorded for some nonresponders.

Drawing of blood for sampling happened at baseline, at cycle 4 day 1, and at cycle 7 day 1. The CDR3 is made up of 12 amino acids. Between the trimmed V and J ends, which lost 6 bases and 3 bases, there was a span of 9 bases. Germline CDR1 reads SNHLY; CDR2 reads FYNNEI. Turning to this clone: Antigen: not known.

Clones were sequenced by immunoSEQ multiplex PCR, and TCRdb holds only the in-frame ones, with some missing. The data contain several thousand clones, about nine tenths of them singletons. This receptor was identified in an adult with an advanced solid tumor such as melanoma, head and neck, liver or kidney cancer. The chain couples TRBV2 to TRBJ2-7, with no clear D. The specimen comprised CD4+ or CD8+ T cells sorted from blood, sampled in a trial of the OX40 agonist ivuxolimab. The CDR3 reads CASRQLDYEQYF. CDR3 sequence (DNA): TGTGCCAGCAGGCAGCTGGACTACGAGCAGTACTTC.